Below, 27 T cell receptor beta chains from the same sample are listed, as sequenced in a study of blood T cell repertoires in COVID-19. Clones were sequenced by immunoSEQ multiplex PCR, and TCRdb holds only the in-frame ones, with some missing. The table records approximately 280,000 clones, approximately 88% of them present only once. Sequencing input: peripheral blood. These receptors were taken from a man aged 50-60 years with acute or convalescent COVID-19.

This chain joins TRBV30 and TRBJ1-1, with TRBD1 matching 12 bases. The trim removed 6 bases at V and 1 base at J, leaving 9 bases unmatched. Per the germline V gene, CDR1 is GTSNPN and CDR2 is SVGIG (reference sequence). This CDR3 has 16 residues. The CDR3: CACQGQGAGWNTEAFF. The CDR3 DNA reads as TGTGCCTGCCAGGGACAGGGGGCGGGTTGGAACACTGAAGCTTTCTTT.

V and J are TRBV10-3 and TRBJ1-1, with 9 bases lining up with TRBD1. The V gene's germline CDR1 is ENHRY and CDR2 SYGVKD. V was pared by 11 bases and J by 6 bases, with 7 bases of the junction left unmatched. This CDR3 comprises 12 residues. The CDR3 DNA is TGTGCCTCCAACACAGGGGGCCCTGAAGCTTTCTTT. Translation gives CASNTGGPEAFF.

In this sample, this clone turned up a few times. V usage is TRBV27 and J usage is TRBJ1-5, with TRBD1 as a possible D gene (5 bases). CDR3 length equals 14 residues. V was clipped by 5 bases and J by 6 bases, with 14 bases between them. The germline V gene has CDR1 MNHEY and CDR2 SMNVEV (reference sequence). CDR3 bases: TGTGCCAGCAGTCCTGGACACCTCGGTCAGCCCCAGCATTTT. This gives the protein CASSPGHLGQPQHF.

V is TRBV7-8 and J is TRBJ1-1; tentatively, D is TRBD1 (5 bases). The CDR3 has 14 amino acids. V was trimmed by 8 bases and J by 8 bases, leaving 21 bases between them. From germline, CDR1 is SGHVS and CDR2 FQNEAQ. CDR3 protein: CASASQVGGFEAFF. As DNA, the CDR3 is TGTGCCAGCGCTTCTCAAGTGGGGGGTTTCGAAGCTTTCTTT.

The chain couples TRBV7-2 to TRBJ1-1; D is uncertain. The length of the CDR3 is 14 residues. Looked up from germline, CDR1 is SGHTA and CDR2 is FQGNSA. The V end lost 1 base, the J end lost 5 bases, and 11 bases lay between the germline ends. The CDR3 spells CASSLGTPGTEAFF. The CDR3 nucleotides are TGTGCCAGCAGCTTAGGGACCCCGGGGACTGAAGCTTTCTTT.

The rearrangement links TRBV30 to TRBJ1-6; D unclear. The CDR3 is made up of 12 amino acids. The V and J ends lost 5 bases and 10 bases respectively, with 12 bases between them. Looked up from germline, CDR1 is GTSNPN and CDR2 is SVGIG (reference sequence). CDR3 protein: CAWDTMWSPLHF. CDR3 nucleotide sequence: TGTGCCTGGGACACGATGTGGTCACCCCTCCACTTT.

Worth noting for this clone: The same CDR3 arises from other DNA sequences in this sample as well. The chain carries TRBV30 and TRBJ1-5; no clear D. Germline V CDR1 and CDR2: GTSNPN, SVGIG (reference sequence). Trimming left V 0 bases short and J 1 base short, with 4 bases between. The CDR3 sequence is 13 residues long. CDR3 sequence (DNA): TGTGCCTGGAGTGTAAGCAGCAATCAGCCCCAGCATTTT. It is translated as CAWSVSSNQPQHF.

The CDR3 sequence: CASSQLAGYNEQFF. The CDR3 nucleotides read TGCGCCAGCAGCCAGCTAGCGGGGTACAATGAGCAGTTCTTC. The chain couples TRBV4-1 to TRBJ2-1; 9 bases fit TRBD2. CDR1 is MGHRA, CDR2 YSYEKL, per germline. The CDR3 consists of 14 residues. V shed 3 bases, J shed 4 bases, and the junction held 1 base outside the gene matches.

The V call is TRBV5-1, the J call TRBJ2-1, with 7 bases fitting TRBD1. V gave up 6 bases and J gave up 5 bases; unmatched junction bases: 11. This CDR3 spans 15 amino acids. Germline lookup yields CDR1 SGHRS and CDR2 YFSETQ. The CDR3 reads CASTPSGTANNEQFF. CDR3 DNA: TGCGCCAGCACCCCCTCCGGGACAGCTAACAATGAGCAGTTCTTC.

This clone was counted a single time. The gene calls are TRBV5-4 and TRBJ1-4, with D possibly TRBD1 on 6 matching bases. Deletions cut 2 bases from V and 6 bases from J, with 14 bases between. The CDR3 consists of 15 residues. Germline lookup yields CDR1 SGHNT and CDR2 YYREEE (reference sequence). The CDR3 reads CASSLNSGVDEKLFF. In nucleotides, the CDR3 is TGTGCCAGCAGCTTAAATTCAGGGGTGGATGAAAAACTGTTTTTT.

The J gene is TRBJ2-7, the V gene TRBV9, with TRBD1 matching over 7 bases. Germline CDR1 SGDLS, CDR2 YYNGEE. J was trimmed by 7 bases and V by 3 bases; bases with no gene match: 10. The CDR3 runs to 14 residues. The CDR3 nucleotides read TGTGCCAGCAGCGGAAGGACAGGTGCAAGGGAGCAGTACTTC. It encodes CASSGRTGAREQYF.

The chain joins TRBV30 to TRBJ1-3; no definite D call. The CDR3 covers 15 residues. Trimming cost V 4 bases and J 0 bases, with 13 bases left between them. Germline V gene sequence: CDR1 GTSNPN, CDR2 SVGIG (reference sequence). CDR3 sequence: CAWTLSHYSGNTIYF. DNA for the CDR3: TGTGCCTGGACCCTCTCACACTACTCTGGAAACACCATATATTTT.

The chain uses TRBV7-9 and TRBJ2-7; tentative D call: TRBD2 (5 bases). V was shortened by 5 bases and J by 3 bases, with 11 bases between the two germline ends. The CDR3 loop spans 13 amino acids. Germline loops: CDR1 SEHNR, CDR2 FQNEAQ (reference sequence). DNA of the CDR3: TGTGCCAGCAGCGCGGGTACTAGCTACGAGCAGTACTTC. This sequence encodes CASSAGTSYEQYF. The full variable domain, its missing parts supplied by reference TRBV7-9 and TRBJ2-7, is DTGVSQNPRHKITKRGQNVTFRCDPISEHNRLYWYRQTLGQGPEFLTYFQNEAQLEKSRLLSDRFSAERPKGSFSTLEIQRTEQGDSAMYLCASSAGTSYEQYFGPGTRLTVT.

V usage is TRBV12-5 and J usage is TRBJ2-1; 8 nucleotides align to TRBD1. Looked up from germline, CDR1 is LGHNT and CDR2 is FRNRAP. V lost 6 bases to trimming and J lost 4 bases; unmatched junction nucleotides: 5. CDR3 length: 14 amino acids. In nucleotides, the CDR3 is TGTGCTAGTGGCCCCGGGACAGGTTACAATGAGCAGTTCTTC. It is translated as CASGPGTGYNEQFF.

V usage is TRBV2 and J usage is TRBJ1-6; no clear D gene. Trimming stripped 4 bases from V and 6 bases from J, with 4 bases between. This CDR3 is 12 amino acids long. CDR1 SNHLY and CDR2 FYNNEI come from the germline V gene. In DNA, the CDR3 is TGTGCCAGCAGTGCCGTTAATTCACCCCTCCACTTT. Its translation is CASSAVNSPLHF.

V is TRBV22-1 and J is TRBJ1-2; TRBD1 is taken as the D call from the table, unchecked against the DNA. TRBV22-1 is annotated as a pseudogene. This CDR3 contains 15 residues. The CDR3 sequence is CPGSLLRQGLYGYTF. The CDR3, as DNA: TGTCCTGGGAGCCTGCTACGACAGGGACTCTATGGCTACACCTTC.

The V gene is TRBV6-5, the J gene TRBJ1-4, with TRBD1 as a possible D gene (6 bases). This CDR3 has 14 amino acids. Per the germline V gene, CDR1 is MNHEY and CDR2 is SVGAGI. V dropped 4 bases and J dropped 8 bases, with 14 bases sitting between them. This CDR3 is CASSSPGHDEKLFF. The CDR3 DNA is TGTGCCAGCAGTTCCCCGGGACATGACGAAAAACTGTTTTTT.

DNA of the CDR3: TGTGCCAGCAGCGCCTCCGGGACTAGCGGGGGGCTGACGCAGTATTTT. It is translated as CASSASGTSGGLTQYF. This sequence joins TRBV7-9 and TRBJ2-3; 15 nucleotides align to TRBD2. The V and J ends lost 5 bases and 9 bases, in that order; junction bases with no gene match: 9. Germline CDR1 SEHNR, CDR2 FQNEAQ (reference sequence). This CDR3 is built from 16 residues.

This sequence joins TRBV29-1 and TRBJ1-1; perhaps TRBD1 as D (5 bases). Between the trimmed V and J ends, which lost 8 bases and 6 bases, there was a span of 10 bases. The CDR3 covers 10 residues. Germline assignment: CDR1 SQVTM and CDR2 ANQGSEA. CDR3 nucleotide sequence: TGCAGCACGGGGGGAGCTGAAGCTTTCTTT. Its protein product is CSTGGAEAFF.

A single count supports this clone. The J gene is TRBJ2-1, the V gene TRBV27, with D perhaps TRBD1 (6 bases). The V gene's germline CDR1 is MNHEY and CDR2 SMNVEV (reference sequence). This CDR3 is built from 14 residues. V was trimmed by 2 bases and J by 6 bases, leaving 11 bases between them. CDR3 amino acids: CASSLDRPPNEQFF. The CDR3 DNA is TGTGCCAGCAGTTTAGACAGGCCCCCCAATGAGCAGTTCTTC.

The CDR3 region has the DNA TGCAGCGTTGACCAGGGCGGATTCACAGATACGCAGTATTTT. It codes for CSVDQGGFTDTQYF. The chain has TRBV29-1 and TRBJ2-3; possibly TRBD1 for D (5 bases). Trimming cost V 3 bases and J 2 bases, with 12 bases left between them. The CDR3 is 14 residues long. CDR1 SQVTM and CDR2 ANQGSEA come from the germline V gene.

The chain employs TRBV5-1 and TRBJ1-1; TRBD1 matches at 10 bases. CDR3 size: 15 residues. The V and J ends lost 4 bases and 5 bases, in that order; junction bases with no gene match: 8. Germline V gene lookup returns CDR1 SGHRS and CDR2 YFSETQ. The chain's CDR3 is CASSQTGQGGTEAFF. CDR3 bases: TGCGCCAGCAGCCAGACCGGACAGGGGGGGACTGAAGCTTTCTTT.

The J gene is TRBJ2-2, the V gene TRBV3-1 (or the pseudogene TRBV3-2); tentative D call: TRBD1 (6 bases). Germline V CDR1 and CDR2: LGHDT, YNNKEL (reference sequence). V was shortened by 1 base and J by 4 bases, with 7 bases between the two germline ends. CDR3 size: 14 residues. The CDR3 coding sequence is TGTGCCAGCAGCCAAGTAGGGGGCACCGGGGAGCTGTTTTTT. Translating gives CASSQVGGTGELFF.

This chain joins TRBV6-6 and TRBJ2-5; 9 bases are a match to TRBD2. CDR1 and CDR2 from the germline V gene are MNHNY and SVGAGI (reference sequence). Germline trimming cut 5 bases from V and 6 bases from J; bases unmatched to any gene: 13. The CDR3 is made up of 16 amino acids. The CDR3 loop reads CASSPTGAGGRQTQYF. CDR3 sequence (DNA): TGTGCCAGCAGTCCCACCGGGGCGGGGGGGAGGCAGACCCAGTACTTC.

The chain joins TRBV6-5 to TRBJ1-5; tentative D call: TRBD1 (5 bases). Germline CDR1 MNHEY, CDR2 SVGAGI. This CDR3 has 13 residues. V was trimmed by 4 bases and J by 3 bases, leaving 7 bases between them. The CDR3 DNA reads TGTGCCAGCAGTTTGGGACTCAATCAGCCCCAGCATTTT. Protein sequence: CASSLGLNQPQHF.

The V and J genes are TRBV27 and TRBJ1-1; TRBD1 matches at 7 bases. V trimming: 6 bases; J trimming: 0 bases; junction bases outside the gene matches: 7. The CDR3 covers 15 residues. In germline, CDR1 is MNHEY, CDR2 SMNVEV (reference sequence). CDR3 region: CASSLRQGMNTEAFF. The CDR3 DNA follows: TGTGCCAGCAGCCTCCGACAGGGAATGAACACTGAAGCTTTCTTT.

The J gene is TRBJ1-6, the V gene TRBV18; 9 bases map to TRBD1. The germline V gene encodes CDR1 KGHSH and CDR2 LQKENI. V shed 3 bases, J shed 10 bases, and the junction held 7 bases outside the gene matches. This CDR3 contains 15 residues. The CDR3 region has the DNA TGTGCCAGCTCACCCAAACAGGGGGCTGAATCACCCCTCCACTTT. Its protein product is CASSPKQGAESPLHF.